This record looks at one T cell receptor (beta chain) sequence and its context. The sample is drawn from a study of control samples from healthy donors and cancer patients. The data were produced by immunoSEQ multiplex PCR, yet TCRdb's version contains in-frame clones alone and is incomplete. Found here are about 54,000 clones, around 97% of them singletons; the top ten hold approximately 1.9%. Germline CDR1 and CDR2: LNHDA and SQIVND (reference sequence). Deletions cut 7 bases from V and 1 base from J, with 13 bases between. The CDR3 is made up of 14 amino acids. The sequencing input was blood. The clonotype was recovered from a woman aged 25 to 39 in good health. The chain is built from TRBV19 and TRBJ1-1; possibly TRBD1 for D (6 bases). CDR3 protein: CASIMGGRNTEAFF. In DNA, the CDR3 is TGTGCCAGTATTATGGGGGGCCGGAACACTGAAGCTTTCTTT.